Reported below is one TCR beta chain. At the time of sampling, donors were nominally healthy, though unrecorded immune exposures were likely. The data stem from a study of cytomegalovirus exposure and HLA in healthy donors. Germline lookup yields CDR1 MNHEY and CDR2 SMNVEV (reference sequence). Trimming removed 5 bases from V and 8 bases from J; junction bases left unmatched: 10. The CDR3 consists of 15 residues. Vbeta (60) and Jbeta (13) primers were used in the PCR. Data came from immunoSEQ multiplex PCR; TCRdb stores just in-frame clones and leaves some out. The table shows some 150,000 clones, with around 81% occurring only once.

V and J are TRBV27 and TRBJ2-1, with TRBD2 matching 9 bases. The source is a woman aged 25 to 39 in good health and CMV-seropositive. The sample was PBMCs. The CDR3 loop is CASSGPPSGADEQFF. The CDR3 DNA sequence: TGTGCCAGCAGTGGACCTCCTAGCGGGGCCGATGAGCAGTTCTTC.